The 28 T cell receptor beta chains presented below share a single source sample, sequenced in a study of blood T cell repertoires in COVID-19. The protocol was immunoSEQ multiplex PCR, while the TCRdb copy is restricted to in-frame clones and leaves out a portion. The table lists some 530,000 clones, about 88% of them singletons. The specimen sequenced was PBMCs or T cells enriched from blood (not recorded which). These TCRs come from a woman in her sixties or seventies who had recovered from COVID-19.

The V gene is TRBV10-3, the J gene TRBJ1-2, with D possibly being TRBD1 (5 bases). The CDR3 runs to 13 residues. V lost 2 bases and J lost 5, with 9 bases in between. Germline loops: CDR1 ENHRY, CDR2 SYGVKD. The CDR3 region is CAISEEGAYGYTF. The CDR3, as DNA: TGTGCCATCAGTGAGGAAGGGGCGTATGGCTACACCTTC.

As for this clone: The DNA is left out, because the CDR3 cannot be placed on it with certainty; the CDR3 is given as TCRdb lists it. The V and J genes are TRBV4-1 and TRBJ1-5; the D call TRBD1 from the table was never checked on the DNA. Including both end residues, the CDR3 is 19 amino acids long. CDR1 is MGHRA, CDR2 YSYEKL, per germline. The CDR3: CASSQDLRAGTGINQPQHF.

The chain joins TRBV27 to TRBJ1-3; D is perhaps TRBD1 (6 bases). With 5 bases removed from V and 0 bases from J, the gap between germline ends came to 20 bases. The CDR3 has 18 amino acids. Per the germline V gene, CDR1 is MNHEY and CDR2 is SMNVEV (reference sequence). CDR3 loop: CASSRQFPTGSSGNTIYF. The CDR3 region has the DNA TGTGCCAGCAGTCGCCAGTTCCCGACAGGCAGCTCTGGAAACACCATATATTTT.

This clone was recorded once. The CDR3 is CASSWGSSTDTQYF. The CDR3 DNA sequence: TGCGCCAGCAGCTGGGGCAGTAGCACAGATACGCAGTATTTT. V is TRBV5-1 and J is TRBJ2-3; tentatively, D is TRBD1 (5 bases). Per the germline V gene, CDR1 is SGHRS and CDR2 is YFSETQ. The CDR3 loop spans 14 amino acids. The germline V and J ends were trimmed by 3 bases and 0 bases, with 8 bases remaining between them. The full variable domain, with the rest looked up from reference TRBV5-1 and TRBJ2-3, is KAGVTQTPRYLIKTRGQQVTLSCSPISGHRSVSWYQQTPGQGLQFLFEYFSETQRNKGNFPGRFSGRQFSNSRSEMNVSTLELGDSALYLCASSWGSSTDTQYFGPGTRLTVL.

The rearrangement uses TRBV23-1 and TRBJ2-6; D ambiguous. TRBV23-1 counts as an open reading frame of uncertain function. The CDR3 runs to 16 residues. Trimming pared 4 bases from V and 0 bases from J, leaving 10 bases between. The CDR3 here is CASSPPQPSGANVLTF. In nucleotides, the CDR3 is TGCGCCAGCAGTCCGCCACAACCCTCTGGGGCCAACGTCCTGACTTTC.

This clone was detected a few times. The chain has TRBV29-1 and TRBJ1-1, with D uncertain. V was shortened by 4 bases and J by 9 bases, with 15 bases between the two germline ends. Germline V gene data show CDR1 as SQVTM and CDR2 as ANQGSEA. The CDR3 has 12 amino acids. CDR3 coding DNA: TGCAGCGTTGTACAGTACCCTTCTAAAGCTTTCTTT. It specifies CSVVQYPSKAFF.

The CDR3 coding sequence is TGCAGCGTTGAAGTTAGTTCGGCAGGGGGTACCTACGAGCAGTACGTC. It yields the protein CSVEVSSAGGTYEQYV. This chain uses TRBV29-1 with TRBJ2-7; 7 nucleotides align to TRBD1. There are 16 residues in the CDR3. Trimming at V came to 1 base and at J to 2 bases, leaving 11 bases not matched to a gene. Per the germline V gene, CDR1 is SQVTM and CDR2 is ANQGSEA.

The rearrangement links TRBV7-9 to TRBJ1-2; possible D gene TRBD1, 6 bases. The V and J ends lost 5 bases and 4 bases respectively, with 26 bases between them. The CDR3 runs 18 residues. The germline V gene has CDR1 SEHNR and CDR2 FQNEAQ (reference sequence). This CDR3 reads CASSQRTAEQLGVYGYTF. CDR3 sequence (DNA): TGTGCCAGCAGCCAGAGGACAGCCGAGCAGCTTGGCGTCTATGGCTACACCTTC.

The chain combines TRBV5-1 with TRBJ2-2; no clear D. V lost 0 bases, J lost 7 bases, and 7 bases lay in between. The CDR3 contains 13 residues. Germline-derived CDR1 and CDR2 are SGHRS and YFSETQ. CDR3 loop: CASSLGAVGELFF. The CDR3 DNA follows: TGCGCCAGCAGCTTGGGGGCCGTCGGGGAGCTGTTTTTT.

This rearrangement joins TRBV30 to TRBJ1-2; D not certain. The germline V gene encodes CDR1 GTSNPN and CDR2 SVGIG (reference sequence). Trimming shortened V by 1 base and J by 4 bases, and 10 bases separated the two germline ends. The CDR3 runs 13 residues. In DNA form, the CDR3 reads TGTGCCTGGAGTGCCGACATAGGCTATGGCTACACCTTC. The encoded protein is CAWSADIGYGYTF.

J is TRBJ2-3 and V is TRBV11-3; 7 nucleotides align to TRBD2. From germline, CDR1 is SGHNT and CDR2 YENEEA. The CDR3 totals 13 residues. V lost 5 bases to trimming and J lost 4 bases; unmatched junction nucleotides: 3. The CDR3 is CASSVTSADTQYF. The CDR3 nucleotides read TGTGCCAGCAGCGTCACTAGCGCAGATACGCAGTATTTT. The whole variable domain, remainder taken from reference TRBV11-3 and TRBJ2-3, is EAGVVQSPRYKIIEKKQPVAFWCNPISGHNTLYWYLQNLGQGPELLIRYENEEAVDDSQLPKDRFSAERLKGVDSTLKIQPAELGDSAVYLCASSVTSADTQYFGPGTRLTVL.

The chain is built from TRBV5-1 and TRBJ2-6; TRBD1 agrees at 8 bases. This CDR3 has 15 amino acids. The V gene's germline CDR1 is SGHRS and CDR2 YFSETQ. V lost 4 bases, J lost 4 bases, and 4 bases stayed unmatched. The CDR3 coding sequence is TGCGCCAGCAGCCTGACAGGGGACGGGGCCAACGTCCTGACTTTC. Translating gives CASSLTGDGANVLTF.

The V and J genes are TRBV12-3 or TRBV12-4 and TRBJ1-2; a possible D gene is TRBD1 (6 bases). V shed 4 bases and J shed 4 bases, with 10 bases lying between them. This CDR3 spans 13 amino acids. CDR3 residues: CASSSRTVYGYTF. DNA for the CDR3: TGTGCCAGCAGTTCCCGGACAGTCTATGGCTACACCTTC.

A word on this clone: Other DNA sequences in this sample translate to the same CDR3. The rearrangement joins TRBV7-2 to TRBJ1-5, with D possibly matching TRBD1 (6 bases). This CDR3 has 14 amino acids. V was trimmed by 5 bases and J by 1 base, leaving 9 bases between them. In germline, CDR1 is SGHTA, CDR2 FQGNSA. CDR3 bases: TGTGCCAGCAGCACTCAGGGGAGCAATCAGCCCCAGCATTTT. Protein sequence: CASSTQGSNQPQHF.

Comment on this clone: Sequence at one end of the junction differs from germline and may be a read error. V gene TRBV2 combines with J gene TRBJ2-3; D might be TRBD2 (5 bases). CDR1 SNHLY and CDR2 FYNNEI come from the germline V gene. The CDR3 sequence is 14 residues long. The CDR3 spells CASIETAGTDTQYF. The CDR3 nucleotides read TGTGCCAGCATTGAAACAGCGGGCACAGATACGCAGTATTTT.

This clone has a handful of counts. The chain has TRBV7-2 and TRBJ2-2; 9 bases align to TRBD1. Losses at the gene ends were 6 bases for V and 6 bases for J; bases not matched to a gene: 11. Germline CDR1 is SGHTA and CDR2 is FQGNSA. The CDR3 covers 16 residues. This CDR3 reads CASSLTGTGRSGELFF. CDR3 DNA sequence: TGTGCCAGCAGTCTCACCGGGACAGGGAGGTCCGGGGAGCTGTTTTTT.

A few counts support this clone. The V gene is TRBV9, the J gene TRBJ1-1; weak D call: TRBD1 (6 bases). V dropped 3 bases and J dropped 2 bases, with 14 bases sitting between them. Germline lookup yields CDR1 SGDLS and CDR2 YYNGEE. The CDR3 totals 15 residues. The chain's CDR3 is CASSGRGGLNTEAFF. CDR3 in DNA: TGTGCCAGCAGCGGCAGGGGCGGTCTTAACACTGAAGCTTTCTTT. The full variable domain, with the rest looked up from reference TRBV9 and TRBJ1-1, is DSGVTQTPKHLITATGQRVTLRCSPRSGDLSVYWYQQSLDQGLQFLIQYYNGEERAKGNILERFSAQQFPDLHSELNLSSLELGDSALYFCASSGRGGLNTEAFFGQGTRLTVV.

The V gene is TRBV5-1, the J gene TRBJ1-4; possible D gene TRBD1, 6 bases. The CDR3 sequence is 15 residues long. From germline, CDR1 is SGHRS and CDR2 YFSETQ. The V gene lost 1 base and the J gene lost 3 bases, with 10 bases spanning the gap. The CDR3 loop is CASSLSPGANEKLFF. The CDR3, as DNA: TGCGCCAGCAGCTTGTCCCCAGGGGCTAATGAAAAACTGTTTTTT.

This rearrangement joins TRBV30 to TRBJ1-4; perhaps TRBD1 as D (5 bases). The CDR3 extends over 16 amino acids. Trimming shortened V by 0 bases and J by 0 bases, and 11 bases separated the two germline ends. Germline V gene sequence: CDR1 GTSNPN, CDR2 SVGIG (reference sequence). For the CDR3, the DNA is TGTGCCTGGAGTGTACCAGGGCTTGCAACTAATGAAAAACTGTTTTTT. It codes for CAWSVPGLATNEKLFF. The full variable domain, completed using reference TRBV30 and TRBJ1-4, is SQTIHQWPATLVQPVGSPLSLECTVEGTSNPNLYWYRQAAGRGLQLLFYSVGIGQISSEVPQNLSASRPQDRQFILSSKKLLLSDSGFYLCAWSVPGLATNEKLFFGSGTQLSVL.

J is TRBJ2-3 and V is TRBV6-5; 9 bases fit TRBD1. V dropped 6 bases and J dropped 3; count of bases not matched to a gene: 7. Germline V gives CDR1 MNHEY, CDR2 SVGAGI. The CDR3 has 15 amino acids. The CDR3 sequence is CASRKGQGQTDTQYF. CDR3 coding DNA: TGTGCCAGCAGAAAGGGACAGGGTCAGACAGATACGCAGTATTTT.

At least ten counts were recorded for this clone. The chain joins TRBV2 to TRBJ2-7; the D gene is possibly TRBD1 (5 bases). The CDR3 contains 19 residues. Germline CDR1 SNHLY, CDR2 FYNNEI. V dropped 3 bases and J dropped 2 bases, with 26 bases sitting between them. The CDR3 loop reads CASSEGQIAARWPTYEQYF. The CDR3 DNA reads TGTGCCAGCAGTGAGGGGCAGATTGCTGCGAGATGGCCAACCTACGAGCAGTACTTC.

The rearrangement links TRBV18 to TRBJ2-3, with 8 bases lining up with TRBD2. This CDR3 spans 16 amino acids. Trimming took 3 bases from V and 0 from J; bases not matched to a gene: 5. CDR1 and CDR2 (germline): KGHSH, LQKENI. CDR3 loop: CASSPRGGFSTDTQYF. The CDR3 DNA follows: TGTGCCAGCTCACCCCGGGGGGGGTTTAGCACAGATACGCAGTATTTT.

As for this clone: The limits of the CDR3 on the DNA are not certain, so only TCRdb's listed CDR3 is given. The rearrangement uses TRBV12-5 and TRBJ1-1; TRBD1 is the table's D call, not checked against the DNA. The germline V gene encodes CDR1 LGHNT and CDR2 FRNRAP. With termini counted, the CDR3 has 12 amino acids. The CDR3 loop reads CASGLVGTGSHF.

The rearrangement links TRBV18 to TRBJ1-4; 7 bases map to TRBD1. The CDR3 has 15 residues. Germline V gene lookup returns CDR1 KGHSH and CDR2 LQKENI. V lost 5 bases, J lost 4 bases, and 7 bases stayed unmatched. Here the CDR3 DNA reads TGTGCCAGCTCATCGACAGGGTTTAATAATGAAAAACTGTTTTTT. Residues: CASSSTGFNNEKLFF.

This sequence joins TRBV9 and TRBJ2-7; 8 nucleotides agree with TRBD1. The ends lost 2 bases at V and 0 bases at J; junction bases unmatched: 7. This CDR3 region has 16 residues. CDR1 SGDLS and CDR2 YYNGEE come from the germline V gene. CDR3: CASSVGTGLNSYEQYF. The CDR3 bases are TGTGCCAGCAGCGTCGGGACAGGACTAAACTCCTACGAGCAGTACTTC.

The J gene is TRBJ2-4, the V gene TRBV18; 8 bases align to TRBD1. The CDR3 consists of 16 residues. The junction had 5 bases not matched to a gene; V was cut back by 4 bases and J by 0 bases. The germline V gene encodes CDR1 KGHSH and CDR2 LQKENI. The DNA for the CDR3 is TGTGCCAGCTCACTCTTTACAGGGGGAGCCAAAAACATTCAGTACTTC. It translates to CASSLFTGGAKNIQYF.

V and J are TRBV14 and TRBJ1-1, with a tentative D call TRBD1 (5 bases). Germline assignment: CDR1 SGHDN and CDR2 FVKESK. V was trimmed by 4 bases and J by 11 bases, leaving 14 bases between them. The CDR3 spans 12 residues. The CDR3, as DNA: TGTGCCAGCAGCCCAGCCACAGGTAGGGCTTTCTTT. Translation: CASSPATGRAFF.

The chain uses TRBV18 and TRBJ2-5, with D hard to call. Germline V CDR1 and CDR2: KGHSH, LQKENI. CDR3 length: 13 amino acids. Between the trimmed V and J ends, which lost 1 base and 1 base, there was a span of 4 bases. The CDR3 DNA follows: TGTGCCAGCTCACCACTATTCCAAGAGACCCAGTACTTC. This gives the protein CASSPLFQETQYF.